Presented here are 18 T cell receptor beta chains from one specimen sequenced in a study of graft-versus-host responses after intestinal transplantation. Assay used: immunoSEQ multiplex PCR; TCRdb lists only in-frame clones, some missing. The sample has some 110,000 clones, more than 85% seen once. No cognate antigen is known for these TCRs. Sequencing used unstimulated CD8+ T cells sorted from spleen or lymph node cells, obtained before transplant. These receptor sequences come from a human donor who was the organ donor for an intestinal transplant.

V and J are TRBV6-6 and TRBJ2-2; D may be TRBD2 (6 bases). There are 14 residues in the CDR3. CDR1 and CDR2 from the germline V gene are MNHNY and SVGAGI (reference sequence). The germline V and J ends were trimmed by 0 bases and 5 bases, with 7 bases remaining between them. The CDR3 spells CASSYSAGTGELFF. The CDR3 DNA reads as TGTGCCAGCAGTTACTCGGCGGGGACCGGGGAGCTGTTTTTT.

The CDR3 bases are TGTGCCAGTAGTATGGGCAGGGAGGGCTACGAGCAGTACTTC. Protein product: CASSMGREGYEQYF. The genes are TRBV19 and TRBJ2-7; 7 bases line up with TRBD2. V lost 3 bases, J lost 3 bases, and 5 bases stayed unmatched. Germline CDR1 reads LNHDA; CDR2 reads SQIVND (reference sequence). The CDR3 runs to 14 residues.

In its sample, this clone was seen once. The chain combines TRBV10-3 with TRBJ1-5; TRBD1 might be the D (5 bases). V was trimmed by 2 bases and J by 4 bases, leaving 9 bases between them. The germline V gene has CDR1 ENHRY and CDR2 SYGVKD. The CDR3 consists of 14 residues. CDR3 loop: CAISERQGNQPQHF. CDR3 bases: TGTGCCATCAGTGAGAGGCAGGGTAATCAGCCCCAGCATTTT.

The J gene is TRBJ2-7, the V gene TRBV11-2, with unresolved D. Trimming cost V 1 base and J 0 bases, with 4 bases left between them. CDR3 length: 13 residues. The germline V gene encodes CDR1 SGHAT and CDR2 FQNNGV. This CDR3 reads CASSLASSYEQYF. The CDR3 coding sequence is TGTGCCAGCAGCTTAGCGAGCTCCTACGAGCAGTACTTC.

The V gene is TRBV4-3, the J gene TRBJ2-7; D remains unclear. V lost 0 bases, J lost 3 bases, and 6 bases lay in between. This CDR3 is 13 amino acids long. Germline-derived CDR1 and CDR2 are LGHNA and YSLEER. CDR3 sequence reads: CASSQDFGYEQYF. In nucleotides, the CDR3 is TGCGCCAGCAGCCAAGATTTTGGCTACGAGCAGTACTTC.

The rearrangement joins TRBV27 to TRBJ2-1, with 8 bases identical to TRBD2. V lost 6 bases to trimming and J lost 4 bases; unmatched junction nucleotides: 8. Germline-derived CDR1 and CDR2 are MNHEY and SMNVEV (reference sequence). This CDR3 contains 15 residues. The CDR3 sequence: CASSPSGSWYNEQFF. Written as DNA, the CDR3 is TGTGCCAGCAGCCCGAGCGGGAGCTGGTACAATGAGCAGTTCTTC.

The V call is TRBV25-1, the J call TRBJ1-1, with D perhaps matching TRBD1 (6 bases). From germline, CDR1 is MGHDK and CDR2 SYGVNS. The CDR3 has 11 amino acids. The V end lost 4 bases, the J end lost 8 bases, and 8 bases lay between the germline ends. The CDR3 protein is CASSAGTEAFF. The CDR3 region has the DNA TGTGCCAGCAGTGCCGGGACAGAAGCTTTCTTT.

The chain recombines TRBV7-6 with TRBJ2-1; perhaps D is TRBD1 or TRBD2 (5 bases each). The germline CDR1 and CDR2 sequences are SGHVS and FNYEAQ. The CDR3 runs to 14 residues. V lost 0 bases and J lost 7, with 10 bases in between. This chain's CDR3 is CASSLAGTENEQFF. The CDR3 coding sequence is TGTGCCAGCAGCTTAGCAGGGACGGAAAATGAGCAGTTCTTC. Full variable domain (missing parts from reference TRBV7-6 and TRBJ2-1): GAGVSQSPRYKVTKRGQDVALRCDPISGHVSLYWYRQALGQGPEFLTYFNYEAQQDKSGLPNDRFSAERPEGSISTLTIQRTEQRDSAMYRCASSLAGTENEQFFGPGTRLTVL.

The gene calls are TRBV27 and TRBJ2-7; D remains unclear. The V gene's germline CDR1 is MNHEY and CDR2 SMNVEV (reference sequence). V was trimmed by 3 bases and J by 0 bases, leaving 9 bases between them. This CDR3 contains 14 residues. The CDR3, as DNA: TGTGCCAGCAGTTTTAGGCAGAGCTCCTACGAGCAGTACTTC. Residues: CASSFRQSSYEQYF.

The chain is built from TRBV2 and TRBJ2-5, with TRBD1 matching 8 bases. J lost 5 bases, V lost 6 bases, and 8 bases had no gene match. The CDR3 sequence is 14 residues long. Germline CDR1 reads SNHLY; CDR2 reads FYNNEI. This chain's CDR3 is CASRKTGVEETQYF. For the CDR3, the DNA is TGTGCCAGCAGAAAGACAGGGGTCGAGGAGACCCAGTACTTC.

The CDR3 loop reads CASSAPAGTTEAFF. The DNA of the CDR3 is TGTGCCAGTAGTGCACCCGCAGGGACCACTGAAGCTTTCTTT. The chain combines TRBV19 with TRBJ1-1; D perhaps matches TRBD1 (5 bases). V dropped 5 bases and J dropped 4 bases, with 14 bases sitting between them. Germline CDR1 and CDR2: LNHDA and SQIVND (reference sequence). CDR3 length: 14 residues.

This sequence joins TRBV6-1 and TRBJ2-3, with TRBD2 matching over 7 bases. V was pared by 9 bases and J by 6 bases, with 15 bases of the junction left unmatched. Germline V gene data show CDR1 as MNHNS and CDR2 as SASEGT. This CDR3 comprises 15 residues. The DNA of the CDR3 is TGTGCCAGTCCCCGGGGCGGGAGATCTGTTGATACGCAGTATTTT. It translates to CASPRGGRSVDTQYF.

The rearrangement uses TRBV4-2 and TRBJ2-3; 8 bases agree with TRBD2. The V gene end was trimmed by 1 base and the J gene end by 0 bases; junction bases not matched to a gene: 3. CDR1 is LGHNA, CDR2 YNFKEQ, per germline. The CDR3 consists of 16 residues. The CDR3 coding sequence is TGTGCCAGCAGCCAAGGGGCGGGGGGAAGCACAGATACGCAGTATTTT. Translating it yields CASSQGAGGSTDTQYF.

The chain carries TRBV9 and TRBJ2-1; maybe TRBD2 (6 bases). The germline V gene encodes CDR1 SGDLS and CDR2 YYNGEE. The V gene lost 3 bases and the J gene lost 5 bases, with 12 bases spanning the gap. This CDR3 region has 14 residues. The CDR3 region is CASSASGPDNEQFF. The CDR3 DNA reads as TGTGCCAGCAGCGCCAGCGGGCCAGACAATGAGCAGTTCTTC.

J is TRBJ2-1 and V is TRBV19; D is perhaps TRBD2 (5 bases). This CDR3 spans 14 amino acids. Per the germline V gene, CDR1 is LNHDA and CDR2 is SQIVND (reference sequence). Trimming removed 5 bases from V and 3 bases from J, with 11 bases in between. The CDR3 here is CASSSAAVYNEQFF. The CDR3 nucleotides read TGTGCCAGTAGTTCAGCGGCGGTCTACAATGAGCAGTTCTTC.

This clone was seen once. V and J are TRBV10-1 and TRBJ1-1; no definite D call. The CDR3 totals 13 residues. Germline V gene lookup returns CDR1 WNHNN and CDR2 SYGVQD (reference sequence). V lost 2 bases and J 3 bases, leaving 7 bases between the germline ends. CDR3 bases: TGCGCCAGCAGTGAGGGGGTATACACTGAAGCTTTCTTT. It yields the protein CASSEGVYTEAFF.

This chain joins TRBV4-1 and TRBJ2-7; D gene uncertain. Germline V gives CDR1 MGHRA, CDR2 YSYEKL. The length of the CDR3 is 16 residues. V was trimmed by 4 bases and J by 2 bases, leaving 18 bases between them. CDR3 coding DNA: TGCGCCAGCAGCCTTGCCCCACAGATAGAGACCTACGAGCAGTACTTC. The encoded protein is CASSLAPQIETYEQYF.

The chain uses TRBV5-1 and TRBJ2-5, with D possibly TRBD2 on 5 matching bases. The CDR3 is 11 residues long. V shed 4 bases and J shed 7 bases, with 8 bases lying between them. Germline CDR1 SGHRS, CDR2 YFSETQ. The CDR3 DNA follows: TGCGCCAGCAGCCCCGGACTGACCCAGTACTTC. Residues: CASSPGLTQYF.